These 32 T cell receptor beta chains share one sample of origin, sequenced in a study of blood T cell repertoires in COVID-19. Produced via immunoSEQ multiplex PCR; TCRdb's table is partial and in-frame only. Of fewer than 350,000 clones detected, roughly 90% appear once; the ten largest clones hold less than 10%. Sequenced material: peripheral blood. The receptors come from a man younger than 35 with active or convalescent COVID-19.

This clone was detected only once. The chain combines TRBV27 with TRBJ2-3; 14 bases are a match to TRBD2. V shed 0 bases, J shed 0 bases, and the junction held 5 bases outside the gene matches. The germline gives CDR1 MNHEY, CDR2 SMNVEV (reference sequence). The length of the CDR3 is 19 residues. CDR3 in DNA: TGTGCCAGCAGTTTATCAAGACTAGCGGGGGGGCCTAGCACAGATACGCAGTATTTT. Its translation is CASSLSRLAGGPSTDTQYF.

The chain couples TRBV11-2 to TRBJ2-1, with 7 bases aligning to TRBD2. V shed 4 bases, J shed 7 bases, and the junction held 1 base outside the gene matches. This CDR3 has 12 residues. Germline V gene lookup returns CDR1 SGHAT and CDR2 FQNNGV. CDR3 in DNA: TGTGCCAGCAGCTGGGGGGGTAATGAGCAGTTCTTC. Amino acid sequence: CASSWGGNEQFF.

This clone was detected only a few times. The CDR3 DNA sequence: TGTGCCAGCAGCCCGCCAGGACAGTCCTACGAGCAGTACTTC. This codes for CASSPPGQSYEQYF. The chain is built from TRBV7-2 and TRBJ2-7, with D possibly TRBD1 on 6 matching bases. The CDR3 is 14 amino acids. V lost 5 bases and J lost 1, with 12 bases in between. Germline V CDR1 and CDR2: SGHTA, FQGNSA.

The rearrangement uses TRBV27 and TRBJ1-4, with D unclear. Trimming removed 0 bases from V and 4 bases from J, with 12 bases in between. Germline V gene sequence: CDR1 MNHEY, CDR2 SMNVEV (reference sequence). The CDR3 spans 16 residues. CDR3 residues: CASSLSLAGINEKLFF. For the CDR3, the DNA is TGTGCCAGCAGTTTATCCCTCGCGGGGATTAATGAAAAACTGTTTTTT.

V usage is TRBV7-2 and J usage is TRBJ1-5, with D uncertain. V was clipped by 7 bases and J by 7 bases, with 14 bases between them. The CDR3 sequence is 13 residues long. Germline loops: CDR1 SGHTA, CDR2 FQGNSA. The CDR3 region is CASTLAEAQPQHF. The CDR3 coding sequence is TGTGCCAGCACCCTAGCGGAGGCACAGCCCCAGCATTTT.

This sequence joins TRBV7-7 and TRBJ2-5; 10 positions match TRBD2. CDR1 and CDR2 from the germline V gene are SSHAT and FNYEAQ (reference sequence). The CDR3 has 15 residues. V lost 1 base and J lost 1; bases outside the gene matches: 0. Written as DNA, the CDR3 is TGTGCCAGCAGCTTAGTAGCGGGGGGCCAAGAGACCCAGTACTTC. This encodes CASSLVAGGQETQYF. Full variable domain (remainder filled in from reference TRBV7-7 and TRBJ2-5): GAGVSQSPRYKVTKRGQDVTLRCDPISSHATLYWYQQALGQGPEFLTYFNYEAQPDKSGLPSDRFSAERPEGSISTLTIQRTEQRDSAMYRCASSLVAGGQETQYFGPGTRLLVL.

The V call is TRBV3-1 (or the pseudogene TRBV3-2), the J call TRBJ2-7, with 9 bases lining up with TRBD1. This CDR3 region has 15 residues. CDR1 LGHDT and CDR2 YNNKEL come from the germline V gene (reference sequence). Trimming at V came to 3 bases and at J to 2 bases, leaving 5 bases not matched to a gene. The CDR3 sequence is CASSQETGGPYEQYF. The CDR3 nucleotides are TGTGCCAGCAGCCAGGAGACAGGGGGTCCCTACGAGCAGTACTTC.

This clone was counted a few times. The chain recombines TRBV27 with TRBJ2-3; possibly TRBD1 for D (6 bases). V was cut by 3 bases and J by 1 base, with 17 bases left in between. Germline CDR1 reads MNHEY; CDR2 reads SMNVEV (reference sequence). This CDR3 region has 17 residues. CDR3 sequence reads: CASSLWGPTPGTDTQYF. CDR3 nucleotide sequence: TGTGCCAGCAGTTTGTGGGGGCCGACTCCCGGCACAGATACGCAGTATTTT.

Concerning this clone: Different DNA sequences within this sample yield the same CDR3. The rearrangement uses TRBV7-2 and TRBJ1-1, with 7 nucleotides matching TRBD1. V was pared by 5 bases and J by 2 bases, with 2 bases of the junction left unmatched. This CDR3 region has 13 residues. Germline V gene lookup returns CDR1 SGHTA and CDR2 FQGNSA. In DNA form, the CDR3 reads TGTGCCAGCAGCAGGGACAGAAACACTGAAGCTTTCTTT. This gives the protein CASSRDRNTEAFF.

The V call is TRBV2, the J call TRBJ1-1, with TRBD1 as a possible D gene (6 bases). Per the germline V gene, CDR1 is SNHLY and CDR2 is FYNNEI. Trimming took 5 bases from V and 0 from J, leaving 16 bases between them. This CDR3 has 16 residues. The CDR3 here is CASSKGHLRLNTEAFF. CDR3 nucleotides: TGTGCCAGCAGTAAGGGACACCTTAGGTTGAACACTGAAGCTTTCTTT.

This rearrangement joins TRBV27 to TRBJ2-7, with D uncertain. Between the trimmed V and J ends, which lost 2 bases and 6 bases, there was a span of 5 bases. The length of the CDR3 is 11 residues. In germline, CDR1 is MNHEY, CDR2 SMNVEV (reference sequence). CDR3 sequence reads: CASSLGPEQYF. The CDR3 DNA is TGTGCCAGCAGTTTAGGGCCCGAGCAGTACTTC.

A note on this clone: A much bigger clone sits one base away, suggesting this may be a read error. V gene TRBV4-1 combines with J gene TRBJ1-3; D gene ambiguous. CDR3 length: 13 amino acids. Per the germline V gene, CDR1 is MGHRA and CDR2 is YSYEKL. CDR3 in amino acids: CVSSPQSGNTIYF. The CDR3 coding sequence is TGCGTCAGCAGCCCACAGTCTGGAAACACCATATATTTT.

The chain recombines TRBV10-3 with TRBJ1-4; maybe TRBD1 (6 bases). There are 15 residues in the CDR3. Looked up from germline, CDR1 is ENHRY and CDR2 is SYGVKD. The V end lost 2 bases, the J end lost 8 bases, and 15 bases lay between the germline ends. CDR3 in DNA: TGTGCCATCAGTGAGGGTCGACAGGAGGTCGAAAAACTGTTTTTT. It yields the protein CAISEGRQEVEKLFF.

The chain joins TRBV6-5 to TRBJ2-7; 9 nucleotides agree with TRBD1. Germline values: CDR1 MNHEY, CDR2 SVGAGI. CDR3 length: 12 residues. V trimming: 6 bases; J trimming: 4 bases; junction bases outside the gene matches: 1. The CDR3 DNA follows: TGTGCCAGCAGGGACAGGGGTTACGAGCAGTACTTC. Amino acid sequence: CASRDRGYEQYF.

This chain connects TRBV19 to TRBJ1-2; 8 bases fit TRBD1. V lost 9 bases and J lost 2; bases outside the gene matches: 17. This CDR3 region has 17 residues. CDR1 is LNHDA and CDR2 is SQIVND in the germline V gene (reference sequence). CDR3 amino acids: CARERRRDRPKNYGYTF. CDR3 nucleotide sequence: TGTGCCAGGGAACGCCGGAGGGACAGGCCAAAAAACTATGGCTACACCTTC.

This clone was seen only once. The V gene is TRBV19, the J gene TRBJ1-1; D might be TRBD1 (6 bases). The CDR3 has 13 amino acids. The germline V gene encodes CDR1 LNHDA and CDR2 SQIVND (reference sequence). Deletions cut 9 bases from V and 5 bases from J, with 16 bases between. The CDR3 bases are TGTGCCAGCCTAGGGGGGGAGGGGACTGAAGCTTTCTTT. This translates into CASLGGEGTEAFF.

The sample holds many counts of this clone. This chain connects TRBV12-2 to TRBJ2-3; the D call of TRBD1 is as the table states it, not checked on the DNA. TRBV12-2 is classified as a pseudogene. CDR3 length: 15 residues. The CDR3: CASRLDRGRADTQYF. DNA for the CDR3: TGTGCAAGTCGCTTAGACAGGGGGCGCGCAGATACGCAGTATTTT.

This chain uses TRBV9 with TRBJ2-5; 10 nucleotides align to TRBD1. CDR3 length equals 16 residues. Germline CDR1 and CDR2: SGDLS and YYNGEE. V gave up 3 bases and J gave up 2 bases; unmatched junction bases: 7. CDR3 nucleotides: TGTGCCAGCAGCGCGACAGGGGGCGAAAGACAAGAGACCCAGTACTTC. This gives the protein CASSATGGERQETQYF.

This CDR3 reads CASSYDWKGAYGYTF. CDR3 nucleotides: TGTGCCAGCAGTTATGATTGGAAGGGGGCCTATGGCTACACCTTC. V and J are TRBV6-5 and TRBJ1-2; 7 bases are a match to TRBD1. Germline CDR1 MNHEY, CDR2 SVGAGI. The CDR3 runs 15 residues. V shed 3 bases, J shed 4 bases, and the junction held 8 bases outside the gene matches.

The chain employs TRBV3-1 (or the pseudogene TRBV3-2) and TRBJ1-1; a possible D gene is TRBD1 (6 bases). The germline V gene has CDR1 LGHDT and CDR2 YNNKEL (reference sequence). Trimming removed 1 base at V and 1 base at J, with 16 bases between. This CDR3 has 17 residues. CDR3 sequence: CASSQGGKDRGNTEAFF. CDR3 coding DNA: TGTGCCAGCAGCCAAGGGGGAAAGGACAGAGGGAACACTGAAGCTTTCTTT.

This clone came up once. This chain links TRBV7-9 with TRBJ2-7; TRBD1 agrees at 9 bases. V was pared by 5 bases and J by 4 bases, with 3 bases of the junction left unmatched. In germline, CDR1 is SEHNR, CDR2 FQNEAQ (reference sequence). The CDR3 consists of 13 residues. CDR3 residues: CASSPGTGYEQYF. The CDR3, as DNA: TGTGCCAGCAGCCCCGGGACAGGGTACGAGCAGTACTTC. Based on the CDR3 plus reference TRBV7-9 and TRBJ2-7, the full variable domain is DTGVSQNPRHKITKRGQNVTFRCDPISEHNRLYWYRQTLGQGPEFLTYFQNEAQLEKSRLLSDRFSAERPKGSFSTLEIQRTEQGDSAMYLCASSPGTGYEQYFGPGTRLTVT.

V and J are TRBV9 and TRBJ1-1; no firm D call. Trimming shortened V by 4 bases and J by 1 base, and 14 bases separated the two germline ends. The germline CDR1 and CDR2 sequences are SGDLS and YYNGEE. The CDR3 is 15 amino acids. The DNA of the CDR3 is TGTGCCAGCAGCCCAAAGGGAGGATGGAACACTGAAGCTTTCTTT. Encoded protein: CASSPKGGWNTEAFF.

Only one count was recorded for this clone. The gene calls are TRBV2 and TRBJ2-5; D may be TRBD2 (6 bases). CDR1 is SNHLY, CDR2 FYNNEI, per germline. This CDR3 is 16 amino acids long. V lost 0 bases to trimming and J lost 7 bases, with 18 bases between them. The CDR3 sequence: CASSEATGAPRWTQYF. CDR3 coding DNA: TGTGCCAGCAGTGAAGCGACGGGAGCCCCCCGTTGGACCCAGTACTTC.

CDR3 loop: CASSAGQVNEQFF. The CDR3 DNA sequence: TGTGCCAGCAGCGCCGGACAGGTCAATGAGCAGTTCTTC. V and J are TRBV9 and TRBJ2-1; 7 bases are shared with TRBD1. The CDR3 contains 13 residues. V dropped 3 bases and J dropped 6; count of bases not matched to a gene: 3. CDR1 and CDR2 (germline): SGDLS, YYNGEE.

This chain connects TRBV2 to TRBJ1-1; D is uncertain. Per the germline V gene, CDR1 is SNHLY and CDR2 is FYNNEI. V shed 0 bases and J shed 11 bases, with 10 bases lying between them. This CDR3 has 12 residues. The CDR3 loop reads CASSEALFGAFF. The CDR3 DNA is TGTGCCAGCAGTGAAGCGCTATTCGGGGCTTTCTTT.

V gene TRBV18 combines with J gene TRBJ2-7, with D maybe TRBD1 (5 bases). The CDR3 spans 12 residues. V was clipped by 6 bases and J by 4 bases, with 10 bases between them. Per germline, CDR1 KGHSH and CDR2 LQKENI. CDR3 sequence: CASSQDIYEQYF. The CDR3 region has the DNA TGTGCCAGCTCGCAGGACATATACGAGCAGTACTTC.

The genes are TRBV9 and TRBJ1-1; 7 bases map to TRBD1. The CDR3 loop spans 16 amino acids. The trim removed 4 bases at V and 1 base at J, leaving 10 bases unmatched. The germline gives CDR1 SGDLS, CDR2 YYNGEE. CDR3 bases: TGTGCCAGCAGCCCCCGGCCTTGGGACAGGAACACTGAAGCTTTCTTT. Translated, it gives CASSPRPWDRNTEAFF.

This clone has just a few counts. The chain couples TRBV7-9 to TRBJ2-7; 9 nucleotides agree with TRBD2. The CDR3 consists of 17 residues. CDR1 and CDR2 (germline): SEHNR, FQNEAQ (reference sequence). V was clipped by 5 bases and J by 2 bases; unmatched bases: 13. The CDR3 region is CASSPGGVGTSTYEQYF. The CDR3 coding sequence is TGTGCCAGCAGCCCCGGGGGTGTTGGGACTAGCACCTACGAGCAGTACTTC.

This rearrangement joins TRBV6-5 to TRBJ2-7, with 7 bases fitting TRBD1. The V segment lost 10 bases and the J segment 3 bases; nucleotides outside the gene matches: 12. CDR1 is MNHEY, CDR2 SVGAGI, per germline. The CDR3 is 14 residues long. The CDR3 reads CATNRRDRGYEQYF. Here the CDR3 DNA reads TGTGCCACCAATAGAAGGGACAGAGGCTACGAGCAGTACTTC.

The rearrangement joins TRBV2 to TRBJ2-5; 8 positions agree with TRBD1. The CDR3 extends over 14 amino acids. Germline trimming cut 7 bases from V and 5 bases from J; bases unmatched to any gene: 9. Germline V gene sequence: CDR1 SNHLY, CDR2 FYNNEI. The CDR3 region is CASTPGQGPETQYF. DNA of the CDR3: TGTGCCAGCACCCCAGGACAGGGACCCGAGACCCAGTACTTC.

The gene calls are TRBV2 and TRBJ1-6, with D perhaps TRBD1 (5 bases). V lost 8 bases to trimming and J lost 13 bases, with 15 bases between them. The CDR3 totals 12 residues. Germline V CDR1 and CDR2: SNHLY, FYNNEI. CDR3: CASFYGGRPLHF. CDR3 coding DNA: TGTGCCAGCTTTTATGGGGGGAGGCCCCTCCACTTT. The full variable domain, completed using reference TRBV2 and TRBJ1-6, is EPEVTQTPSHQVTQMGQEVILRCVPISNHLYFYWYRQILGQKVEFLVSFYNNEISEKSEIFDDQFSVERPDGSNFTLKIRSTKLEDSAMYFCASFYGGRPLHFGNGTRLTVT.

V and J are TRBV15 and TRBJ1-1; D uncertain. Trimming took 4 bases from V and 3 from J, leaving 12 bases between them. The CDR3 totals 14 residues. CDR1 and CDR2 (germline): LNHNV, YYDKDF (reference sequence). For the CDR3, the DNA is TGTGCCACCAGCACCTTTATTCGGGACACTGAAGCTTTCTTT. Its protein product is CATSTFIRDTEAFF.